Included here is one T cell receptor (beta chain) sequence, with context. There is no known antigen for this receptor. No qualities accompany the bases; no much larger clone lies one base away. TCR beta CDR3 regions were sequenced from DNA using the immunoSEQ Assay. In the authors' own workflow: T cell density was computed as TCR beta template counts normalized to usable DNA estimated by amplifying housekeeping genes. Richness was estimated with the preseqR package, extrapolating to 400,000 templates for PBMC samples and 120,000 templates for tissue samples. Clonality was defined as one minus Pielou's evenness. To identify tissue-enriched TCRs, differential abundance testing was run on productive amino-acid clonotypes with a minimum total count of 5 and an alpha of 0.1. The Jaccard Index and the Morisita Overlap Index were used to measure how much the repertoires overlapped between compartments. GLIPH grouped TCR beta CDR3s together with public tetramer-defined viral CDR3s, and a viral motif had to include at least three viral sequences and show V-gene enrichment. TCRdb obtained this table from immuneACCESS and retained in-frame rearrangements with V and J assigned. These tables miss some clones; where compared with another copy, unresolved V genes account for less than half of the shortfall, and the remainder is unexplained. V, J and clone size are taken as reported in that table, and D and trimming were inferred from the DNA itself. The sample records 25,000 to 35,000 clones, about four fifths of which are singletons. The biggest ten clones account for 15% to 20% of the sample.

At diagnosis, tumor, uninvolved tumor-adjacent lung and peripheral blood were collected and then preserved as a mix of FFPE and fresh-frozen material. Blood samples were analyzed as peripheral blood mononuclear cells for TCR repertoire profiling. This sample was included in a study of T cells in localized non-small cell lung cancer (TCRdb year 2020). With respect to the entire study: Comparing tumors with uninvolved tumor-adjacent lungs, the study looked at the T cell repertoires of around 250 patients with early-stage NSCLC. All 220 or so NSCLC patients in the cohort were treatment-naive and had localized lung tumors that were resected. NSCLC patients had a mean age of around 66 years, and 120 to 150 were male and around 110 female.

CDR1 and CDR2 (MDHEN, SYDVKM) derive from the germline V gene. The CDR3 runs 15 amino acids, cysteine and phenylalanine included. Only CDR3 DNA remains: 45 bases, in frame from the first base. V drops 4 bases and J drops 4 bases, leaving 16 bases in between. General study outcomes and caveats: Uninvolved tumor-adjacent lung showed the highest T cell clonality, higher than tumor, which suggests more focused antigenic responses in the uninvolved tumor-adjacent lung. Because of the exploratory design, TCR variables were selected using unadjusted p-values without false-discovery rate correction. Higher blood T cell density associated with longer overall survival, while higher adjacent-lung clonality associated with shorter survival. Of the top 100 tumor clones, a median of roughly 60 were detected in paired uninvolved adjacent lung; 28 were also among that lung's top 100. Because multi-region tumor sequencing was not performed, intratumor heterogeneity could not be ruled out.

The rearrangement joined TRBV28 to TRBJ1-2; the D segment could be TRBD1, given 6 matching bases. The sequencing here drew on peripheral blood, taken before any cancer treatment. The sequence was collected from a male donor at least 60 years old with stage III squamous cell lung carcinoma. The CDR3 sequence is CASSSYRVERYGYTF. The nucleotide sequence reads as follows: TGTGCCAGCAGTTCTTACAGGGTGGAGCGCTATGGCTACACCTTC.